Each of the 18 T cell receptor beta chains below was sequenced from the same sample in a study of T cell responses to AZD1222 COVID-19 vaccine. Sequenced by immunoSEQ multiplex PCR; TCRdb stores in-frame clones only, minus some. This sample has some 130,000 clones, with about nine tenths found just once. This specimen consisted of peripheral blood, obtained 28 days after the second AZD1222 dose. The source is an adult who received the AZD1222 COVID-19 vaccine.

The chain combines TRBV6-5 with TRBJ2-3; no reliable D call. The CDR3 sequence is 12 residues long. Germline V gene sequence: CDR1 MNHEY, CDR2 SVGAGI. Trimming took off 6 bases at V and 2 bases at J, with 6 bases between the two ends. CDR3 amino acids: CASRDLTDTQYF. The CDR3 DNA follows: TGTGCCAGCAGGGACCTCACAGATACGCAGTATTTT.

J is TRBJ1-4 and V is TRBV9; no clear D. V lost 3 bases, J lost 7 bases, and 13 bases lay in between. Germline assignment: CDR1 SGDLS and CDR2 YYNGEE. The CDR3 sequence is 14 residues long. As DNA, the CDR3 is TGTGCCAGCAGCGGGGCGGGGTTAGGTGAAAAACTGTTTTTT. This translates into CASSGAGLGEKLFF.

This chain uses TRBV10-1 with TRBJ1-1; no definite D call. CDR1 and CDR2 (germline): WNHNN, SYGVQD (reference sequence). The CDR3 is 15 amino acids. The V end was cut by 0 bases, the J end by 1 base, with 9 bases between. In DNA form, the CDR3 reads TGCGCCAGCAGTGAGTCCGGCAGGTGGAACACTGAAGCTTTCTTT. Protein sequence: CASSESGRWNTEAFF.

The genes are TRBV25-1 and TRBJ1-6; TRBD1 matches 7 bases. The ends lost 7 bases at V and 7 bases at J; junction bases unmatched: 4. Germline V gene sequence: CDR1 MGHDK, CDR2 SYGVNS. This CDR3 contains 13 residues. The CDR3 DNA reads as TGTGCCAGCATGACAGGGTGGAATTCACCCCTCCACTTT. Its translation is CASMTGWNSPLHF. The full variable domain, in which reference TRBV25-1 and TRBJ1-6 provide the parts outside the CDR3, is EADIYQTPRYLVIGTGKKITLECSQTMGHDKMYWYQQDPGMELHLIHYSYGVNSTEKGDLSSESTVSRIRTEHFPLTLESARPSHTSQYLCASMTGWNSPLHFGNGTRLTVT.

The V and J genes are TRBV7-8 and TRBJ1-4; D remains unclear. Germline CDR1 and CDR2: SGHVS and FQNEAQ. Trimming took 1 base from V and 4 from J, leaving 10 bases between them. CDR3 size: 15 residues. CDR3 region: CASSLDRLLNEKLFF. DNA for the CDR3: TGTGCCAGCAGCTTAGACCGACTTCTTAATGAAAAACTGTTTTTT.

The chain has TRBV9 and TRBJ1-5, with D tentatively TRBD1 (6 bases). V dropped 0 bases and J dropped 0 bases, with 7 bases sitting between them. The CDR3 covers 15 residues. CDR1 is SGDLS, CDR2 YYNGEE, per germline. CDR3: CASSVEGGSNQPQHF. CDR3 sequence (DNA): TGTGCCAGCAGCGTAGAGGGGGGTAGCAATCAGCCCCAGCATTTT. The variable domain in full, with the rest retrieved from reference TRBV9 and TRBJ1-5, is DSGVTQTPKHLITATGQRVTLRCSPRSGDLSVYWYQQSLDQGLQFLIQYYNGEERAKGNILERFSAQQFPDLHSELNLSSLELGDSALYFCASSVEGGSNQPQHFGDGTRLSIL.

The rearrangement uses TRBV2 and TRBJ2-7, with D tentatively TRBD1 (6 bases). Germline CDR1 SNHLY, CDR2 FYNNEI. The V and J ends lost 7 bases and 0 bases respectively, with 13 bases between them. The CDR3 length is 14 residues. The CDR3 nucleotides read TGTGCCAGCAAACCGGACAGAAACTCCTACGAGCAGTACTTC. This codes for CASKPDRNSYEQYF. The variable domain in full, with the rest retrieved from reference TRBV2 and TRBJ2-7, is EPEVTQTPSHQVTQMGQEVILRCVPISNHLYFYWYRQILGQKVEFLVSFYNNEISEKSEIFDDQFSVERPDGSNFTLKIRSTKLEDSAMYFCASKPDRNSYEQYFGPGTRLTVT.

The chain employs TRBV7-3 and TRBJ1-1; a possible D gene is TRBD1 (6 bases). V shed 1 base and J shed 1 base, with 13 bases lying between them. This CDR3 is built from 16 residues. The germline gives CDR1 SGHTA, CDR2 FQGTGA. CDR3 sequence (DNA): TGTGCCAGCAGCTTAAATGGGGGGGCAGCGAACACTGAAGCTTTCTTT. Protein product: CASSLNGGAANTEAFF. Together with reference TRBV7-3 and TRBJ1-1, the CDR3 gives the full variable domain: GAGVSQTPSNKVTEKGKYVELRCDPISGHTALYWYRQSLGQGPEFLIYFQGTGAADDSGLPNDRFFAVRPEGSVSTLKIQRTERGDSAVYLCASSLNGGAANTEAFFGQGTRLTVV.

The V gene is TRBV6-1, the J gene TRBJ2-2; no clear D gene. Germline V gene data show CDR1 as MNHNS and CDR2 as SASEGT. The V and J ends lost 2 bases and 2 bases respectively, with 9 bases between them. The CDR3 runs to 15 residues. Here the CDR3 DNA reads TGTGCCAGCAGTGAAAGGGCAGTAAACACCGGGGAGCTGTTTTTT. It codes for CASSERAVNTGELFF.

This chain connects TRBV2 to TRBJ2-1; TRBD1 is a possible D gene (6 bases). CDR1 SNHLY and CDR2 FYNNEI come from the germline V gene. CDR3 size: 15 residues. The V gene lost 5 bases and the J gene lost 6 bases, with 17 bases spanning the gap. This CDR3 is CASSKEQGTTNEQFF. CDR3 DNA: TGTGCCAGCAGTAAGGAACAGGGTACTACCAATGAGCAGTTCTTC.

The rearrangement links TRBV11-3 to TRBJ2-2, with D possibly matching TRBD2 (6 bases). Trimming shortened V by 3 bases and J by 9 bases, and 17 bases separated the two germline ends. The CDR3 spans 15 residues. CDR1 and CDR2 from the germline V gene are SGHNT and YENEEA. This CDR3 is CASSFVGGVRRELFF. CDR3 sequence (DNA): TGTGCCAGCAGCTTCGTTGGCGGGGTTCGCCGGGAGCTGTTTTTT.

CDR3 amino acids: CASSRQFPNYGYTF. In DNA, the CDR3 is TGTGCCAGCAGCCGACAGTTCCCTAACTATGGCTACACCTTC. The chain has TRBV6-2 or TRBV6-3 and TRBJ1-2; weak D call: TRBD1 (5 bases). The CDR3 is made up of 14 amino acids. Per the germline V gene, CDR1 is MNHEY and CDR2 is SVGEGT. V shed 6 bases and J shed 0 bases, with 11 bases lying between them.

This chain uses TRBV7-3 with TRBJ2-2; the D gene could be TRBD1 or TRBD2 (5 bases each). Germline CDR1 reads SGHTA; CDR2 reads FQGTGA. CDR3 length: 15 residues. Between the trimmed V and J ends, which lost 1 base and 7 bases, there was a span of 13 bases. Here the CDR3 reads CASSLNSGAGGELFF. Here the CDR3 DNA reads TGTGCCAGCAGCTTAAACTCTGGGGCGGGCGGGGAGCTGTTTTTT.

The chain has TRBV19 and TRBJ2-7; 12 bases align to TRBD1. Germline-derived CDR1 and CDR2 are LNHDA and SQIVND (reference sequence). Trimming at V came to 9 bases and at J to 3 bases, leaving 6 bases not matched to a gene. This CDR3 contains 14 residues. The CDR3 sequence is CASSGTGGSYEQYF. The CDR3 bases are TGTGCCAGCTCCGGGACAGGGGGCAGCTACGAGCAGTACTTC.

The rearrangement uses TRBV3-1 (or the pseudogene TRBV3-2) and TRBJ2-1, with D possibly matching TRBD1 (5 bases). V lost 0 bases, J lost 4 bases, and 10 bases lay in between. This CDR3 region has 15 residues. Germline values: CDR1 LGHDT, CDR2 YNNKEL (reference sequence). CDR3 DNA: TGTGCCAGCAGCCAAGAGTGGCAGGGTTACAATGAGCAGTTCTTC. Encoded protein: CASSQEWQGYNEQFF.

V gene TRBV21-1 combines with J gene TRBJ1-1; the table gives TRBD1 as D, unverified against the DNA. TRBV21-1 is described as a pseudogene. This CDR3 region has 14 residues. As DNA, the CDR3 is TGTGCCAGCAGACAGGGGGCGAAGGGGACTGAAGCTTTCTTT. Its translation is CASRQGAKGTEAFF.

The V call is TRBV15, the J call TRBJ1-6; TRBD1 matches 7 bases. Germline V gene data show CDR1 as LNHNV and CDR2 as YYDKDF (reference sequence). The ends lost 4 bases at V and 7 bases at J; junction bases unmatched: 4. This CDR3 is 14 amino acids long. Here the CDR3 DNA reads TGTGCCACCAGCACGGGACAGTTGAATTCACCCCTCCACTTT. Translated: CATSTGQLNSPLHF.

The rearrangement joins TRBV5-6 to TRBJ1-2; TRBD1 might be the D (5 bases). V lost 6 bases, J lost 3 bases, and 9 bases lay in between. The CDR3 length is 12 residues. Germline CDR1 SGHDT, CDR2 YYEEEE. CDR3 nucleotides: TGTGCCAGCACCGCGACAGACTATGGCTACACCTTC. Protein: CASTATDYGYTF.